The 3 T cell receptor beta chains below were found in one sample sequenced in a study of T cells in localized non-small cell lung cancer. TCRdb's table, derived via immunoSEQ multiplex PCR, lists solely in-frame clones and lacks some. The sample lists 15,000 to 20,000 clones; roughly four fifths were seen once. The sequencing here drew on peripheral blood, taken before any cancer treatment. Every receptor here comes from a male donor at least 60 years old with stage I lung adenocarcinoma.

V gene TRBV5-6 combines with J gene TRBJ2-4; TRBD2 agrees at 8 bases. Trimming took 0 bases from V and 9 from J; bases not matched to a gene: 5. This CDR3 is built from 14 residues. Germline CDR1 reads SGHDT; CDR2 reads YYEEEE. CDR3 coding DNA: TGTGCCAGCAGCTTGGGGGAGAGCGGGGGCATTCAGTACTTC. The encoded protein is CASSLGESGGIQYF.

This chain connects TRBV6-5 to TRBJ2-2; 7 bases are a match to TRBD1. V was clipped by 4 bases and J by 4 bases; unmatched bases: 3. From germline, CDR1 is MNHEY and CDR2 SVGAGI. The CDR3 sequence is 14 residues long. The CDR3 protein is CASSSTGSTGELFF. The CDR3 nucleotides read TGTGCCAGCAGTTCGACAGGGTCCACCGGGGAGCTGTTTTTT.

This clone was detected only once. The chain uses TRBV6-1 and TRBJ2-5; unclear D gene. Germline values: CDR1 MNHNS, CDR2 SASEGT. CDR3 size: 16 residues. Trimming took 1 base from V and 7 from J, leaving 19 bases between them. The CDR3 DNA reads as TGTGCCAGCAGTGAAGTCAGGACGGCTGACGGGCGGACCCAGTACTTC. Amino acid sequence: CASSEVRTADGRTQYF.